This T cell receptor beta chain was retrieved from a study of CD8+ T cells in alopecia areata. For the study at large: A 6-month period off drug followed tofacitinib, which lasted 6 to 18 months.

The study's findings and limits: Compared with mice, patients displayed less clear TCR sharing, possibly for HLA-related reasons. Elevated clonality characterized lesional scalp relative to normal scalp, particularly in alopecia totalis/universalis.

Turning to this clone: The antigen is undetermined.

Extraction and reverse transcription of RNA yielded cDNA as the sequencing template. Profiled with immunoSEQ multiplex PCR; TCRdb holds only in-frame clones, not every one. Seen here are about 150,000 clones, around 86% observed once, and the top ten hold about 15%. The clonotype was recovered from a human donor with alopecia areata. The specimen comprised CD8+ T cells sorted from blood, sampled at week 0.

CDR3 DNA sequence: TGTGCCAGCAGCCCTGGGGGGGCCGGCGAGCAGTACTTC. Translated, it gives CASSPGGAGEQYF. The rearrangement links TRBV7-9 to TRBJ2-5; a possible D gene is TRBD2 (7 bases). The DNA end is a closer match to TRBJ2-7, so the J assignment may be wrong. CDR3 length: 13 residues. Per the germline V gene, CDR1 is SEHNR and CDR2 is FQNEAQ (reference sequence).